One sample yielded the 30 T cell receptor beta chains listed below, sequenced in a study of cytomegalovirus exposure and HLA in healthy donors. 13 Jbeta primers and 60 Vbeta primers were used for the PCR. Generated by immunoSEQ multiplex PCR, the TCRdb table keeps only in-frame clones and is missing some. Of about 140,000 clones listed, 76% are singletons. The source material was PBMCs. All receptors come from a middle-aged woman in good health and CMV-seronegative.

The J gene is TRBJ1-1, the V gene TRBV6-1, with 7 nucleotides matching TRBD1. The CDR3 is 14 residues long. The germline V gene encodes CDR1 MNHNS and CDR2 SASEGT. V dropped 5 bases and J dropped 1; count of bases not matched to a gene: 4. The CDR3 here is CASSRDRENTEAFF. CDR3 in DNA: TGTGCCAGCAGTCGAGACAGGGAGAACACTGAAGCTTTCTTT.

As for this clone: Compared with germline, one end of the junction differs, possibly owing to a read error. The V gene is TRBV7-8, the J gene TRBJ1-2; D is unresolved. CDR1 is SGHVS and CDR2 is FQNEAQ in the germline V gene. CDR3 length: 16 residues. CDR3 protein: CASSLVRLVGNCGYTF. CDR3 bases: TGTGCCAGCAGCTTAGTTCGTTTGGTCGGGAACTGTGGCTACACCTTC.

This clone was seen once. The J gene is TRBJ2-6, the V gene TRBV7-8, with TRBD2 matching over 9 bases. CDR1 and CDR2 from the germline V gene are SGHVS and FQNEAQ. V lost 1 base and J lost 5; bases outside the gene matches: 9. The CDR3 length is 18 residues. The CDR3 bases are TGTGCCAGCAGCTTAGGGGCGGGAGGGGGCGTCCGGGCCAACGTCCTGACTTTC. This sequence encodes CASSLGAGGGVRANVLTF.

The gene calls are TRBV30 and TRBJ2-2; TRBD1 aligns across 9 bases. The CDR3 extends over 13 amino acids. The V gene's germline CDR1 is GTSNPN and CDR2 SVGIG (reference sequence). Trimming took 5 bases from V and 6 from J; bases not matched to a gene: 4. The CDR3 reads CAWGTGSAGELFF. The CDR3 coding sequence is TGTGCCTGGGGGACAGGGTCGGCCGGGGAGCTGTTTTTT.

This rearrangement joins TRBV5-4 to TRBJ2-1; 13 bases align to TRBD2. The germline V gene has CDR1 SGHNT and CDR2 YYREEE (reference sequence). CDR3 length equals 16 residues. J lost 10 bases, V lost 4 bases, and 11 bases had no gene match. The CDR3 sequence: CASSPRTSGSVWEQFF. As DNA, the CDR3 is TGTGCCAGCAGCCCCCGGACTAGCGGGAGTGTCTGGGAGCAGTTCTTC.

This chain joins TRBV28 and TRBJ2-1; 7 bases fit TRBD1. V dropped 4 bases and J dropped 4; count of bases not matched to a gene: 10. The CDR3 loop spans 16 amino acids. Looked up from germline, CDR1 is MDHEN and CDR2 is SYDVKM. The CDR3 loop is CASSSMSLQGYNEQFF. The CDR3 bases are TGTGCCAGCAGTTCTATGTCCTTACAGGGGTACAATGAGCAGTTCTTC. Full variable domain (outside the CDR3, taken from reference TRBV28 and TRBJ2-1): DVKVTQSSRYLVKRTGEKVFLECVQDMDHENMFWYRQDPGLGLRLIYFSYDVKMKEKGDIPEGYSVSREKKERFSLILESASTNQTSMYLCASSSMSLQGYNEQFFGPGTRLTVL.

The chain uses TRBV28 and TRBJ2-5, with 7 bases fitting TRBD1. This CDR3 spans 18 amino acids. CDR1 is MDHEN, CDR2 SYDVKM, per germline. The junction had 26 bases not matched to a gene; V was cut back by 6 bases and J by 10 bases. CDR3 DNA sequence: TGTGCCAGCAGCCCTCTACAGGGATCGGGCGGCGCCCAGGGGGACCAGTACTTC. This translates into CASSPLQGSGGAQGDQYF.

This clone has more than one count but fewer than ten. The rearrangement joins TRBV7-2 to TRBJ1-3; D is undetermined. Germline V gene sequence: CDR1 SGHTA, CDR2 FQGNSA. The V and J ends lost 1 base and 0 bases respectively, with 10 bases between them. The CDR3 spans 16 residues. CDR3 region: CASSLDPPLSGNTIYF. The CDR3 nucleotides are TGTGCCAGCAGCTTAGATCCCCCCCTCTCTGGAAACACCATATATTTT.

The genes are TRBV4-1 and TRBJ2-5, with 9 bases that match TRBD2. CDR3 length: 16 residues. J lost 10 bases, V lost 4 bases, and 16 bases had no gene match. In germline, CDR1 is MGHRA, CDR2 YSYEKL. The CDR3 reads CASSPTPAAGGVNQYF. In DNA, the CDR3 is TGCGCCAGCAGCCCCACCCCGGCGGCGGGGGGGGTCAACCAGTACTTC.

The chain employs TRBV27 and TRBJ2-7; TRBD1 is a possible D gene (6 bases). CDR1 and CDR2 from the germline V gene are MNHEY and SMNVEV (reference sequence). CDR3 size: 14 residues. V lost 5 bases and J 2 bases, leaving 13 bases between the germline ends. CDR3 sequence (DNA): TGTGCCAGCAGTCCGTGGGGGCAGCCCTACGAGCAGTACTTC. Its translation is CASSPWGQPYEQYF.

This clone showed up just once. J is TRBJ2-6 and V is TRBV2; D call uncertain. V was clipped by 7 bases and J by 4 bases, with 14 bases between them. This CDR3 has 15 residues. Germline CDR1 reads SNHLY; CDR2 reads FYNNEI. Here the CDR3 reads CASTAQLTGANVLTF. The CDR3 nucleotides read TGTGCCAGCACTGCACAGCTTACGGGGGCCAACGTCCTGACTTTC.

The V and J genes are TRBV5-1 and TRBJ1-1, with D hard to call. The CDR3 consists of 17 residues. From germline, CDR1 is SGHRS and CDR2 YFSETQ. Trimming stripped 1 base from V and 1 base from J, with 17 bases between. CDR3 region: CASSLRVGQTKNTEAFF. For the CDR3, the DNA is TGCGCCAGCAGCTTGCGTGTCGGCCAGACAAAGAACACTGAAGCTTTCTTT.

The chain employs TRBV5-1 and TRBJ1-2, with D possibly being TRBD1 (5 bases). V was cut by 4 bases and J by 4 bases, with 20 bases left in between. CDR3 length: 16 amino acids. Germline V gene data show CDR1 as SGHRS and CDR2 as YFSETQ. The CDR3, as DNA: TGCGCCAGCAGCCCCGGTTCGGGGGGACTAGGCTATGGCTACACCTTC. Residues: CASSPGSGGLGYGYTF.

The chain recombines TRBV2 with TRBJ2-3; 10 positions match TRBD2. The J segment lost 2 bases and the V segment lost 2 bases, leaving 1 base of the junction unmatched. Per the germline V gene, CDR1 is SNHLY and CDR2 is FYNNEI. The CDR3 totals 15 residues. CDR3 in amino acids: CASSETSGNTDTQYF. DNA of the CDR3: TGTGCCAGCAGTGAAACTAGCGGGAACACAGATACGCAGTATTTT. The full variable domain, in which reference TRBV2 and TRBJ2-3 provide the parts outside the CDR3, is EPEVTQTPSHQVTQMGQEVILRCVPISNHLYFYWYRQILGQKVEFLVSFYNNEISEKSEIFDDQFSVERPDGSNFTLKIRSTKLEDSAMYFCASSETSGNTDTQYFGPGTRLTVL.

The chain links TRBV7-8 to TRBJ2-7, with 7 bases matching TRBD1. Germline CDR1 reads SGHVS; CDR2 reads FQNEAQ. The CDR3 is made up of 16 amino acids. V shed 4 bases, J shed 3 bases, and the junction held 12 bases outside the gene matches. DNA of the CDR3: TGTGCCAGCAGCTGGATAACAGGGGAACTCAGCTACGAGCAGTACTTC. It codes for CASSWITGELSYEQYF.

The chain uses TRBV5-1 and TRBJ2-5; 9 bases agree with TRBD2. CDR1 and CDR2 from the germline V gene are SGHRS and YFSETQ. Trimming took 2 bases from V and 3 from J; bases not matched to a gene: 5. There are 15 residues in the CDR3. The CDR3: CASSFGLAGKETQYF. The CDR3 DNA sequence: TGCGCCAGCAGCTTTGGGCTAGCGGGGAAAGAGACCCAGTACTTC.

This clone has a single count. This chain links TRBV7-9 with TRBJ1-2, with D hard to call. From germline, CDR1 is SEHNR and CDR2 FQNEAQ (reference sequence). V lost 5 bases and J 3 bases, leaving 13 bases between the germline ends. The CDR3 sequence is 14 residues long. In DNA form, the CDR3 reads TGTGCCAGCAGCCGAGGGATTTCCCACTATGGCTACACCTTC. Translated: CASSRGISHYGYTF.

The chain uses TRBV30 and TRBJ1-6; D ambiguous. Looked up from germline, CDR1 is GTSNPN and CDR2 is SVGIG (reference sequence). The V and J ends lost 3 bases and 15 bases respectively, with 12 bases between them. CDR3 size: 11 residues. This CDR3 reads CAWRVNENLHF. CDR3 coding DNA: TGTGCCTGGAGAGTAAATGAGAACCTCCACTTT. The entire variable domain, with the rest obtained from reference TRBV30 and TRBJ1-6, is as follows: SQTIHQWPATLVQPVGSPLSLECTVEGTSNPNLYWYRQAAGRGLQLLFYSVGIGQISSEVPQNLSASRPQDRQFILSSKKLLLSDSGFYLCAWRVNENLHFGNGTRLTVT.

This clone has more than one count but fewer than ten. The chain couples TRBV5-1 to TRBJ1-4; weak D call: TRBD1 (5 bases). V was cut by 8 bases and J by 8 bases, with 22 bases left in between. Germline CDR1 reads SGHRS; CDR2 reads YFSETQ. The CDR3 spans 15 residues. CDR3 DNA sequence: TGCGCCAGTACATCCACCGGGACTGAGAGGGAAAAACTGTTTTTT. Its translation: CASTSTGTEREKLFF.

The chain combines TRBV19 with TRBJ1-1; maybe TRBD1 (5 bases). Germline V lookup: CDR1 LNHDA, CDR2 SQIVND (reference sequence). The CDR3 sequence is 18 residues long. Trimming shortened V by 2 bases and J by 2 bases, and 21 bases separated the two germline ends. The CDR3: CASSIPQGGPRRNTEAFF. The CDR3 coding sequence is TGTGCCAGTAGTATACCCCAGGGCGGCCCTCGGCGAAACACTGAAGCTTTCTTT.

A few counts support this clone. The V call is TRBV11-2, the J call TRBJ1-1; D gene unclear. Germline CDR1 SGHAT, CDR2 FQNNGV. This CDR3 is 15 amino acids long. The V end was cut by 0 bases, the J end by 4 bases, with 12 bases between. CDR3 sequence (DNA): TGTGCCAGCAGCTTAGAACCCTTAGGAGGCACTGAAGCTTTCTTT. Amino acid sequence: CASSLEPLGGTEAFF.

This clone has a handful of counts. The chain uses TRBV4-1 and TRBJ2-1; no clear D. The CDR3 spans 16 residues. Trimming left V 1 base short and J 0 bases short, with 10 bases between. Germline CDR1 is MGHRA and CDR2 is YSYEKL. This CDR3 reads CASSQVNLVSYNEQFF. CDR3 DNA: TGCGCCAGCAGCCAAGTAAATCTAGTCTCCTACAATGAGCAGTTCTTC.

Of note for this clone: This specimen includes other DNA sequences encoding the same CDR3. The chain joins TRBV6-5 to TRBJ2-7; 8 bases agree with TRBD1. Germline CDR1 and CDR2: MNHEY and SVGAGI. CDR3 length: 14 residues. Unmatched junction bases numbered 5, after V lost 7 bases and J lost 0 bases. Here the CDR3 reads CASIRTGSSYEQYF. DNA of the CDR3: TGTGCCAGCATACGGACAGGGAGCTCCTACGAGCAGTACTTC.

This clone has a handful of counts. The chain has TRBV19 and TRBJ2-1; 8 bases are shared with TRBD2. CDR3 size: 12 residues. V shed 3 bases, J shed 9 bases, and the junction held 1 base outside the gene matches. The V gene's germline CDR1 is LNHDA and CDR2 SQIVND (reference sequence). CDR3 amino acids: CASSMGLGEQFF. The CDR3 region has the DNA TGTGCCAGTAGTATGGGACTAGGTGAGCAGTTCTTC.

This chain joins TRBV2 and TRBJ2-3; D perhaps matches TRBD2 (5 bases). The V and J ends lost 8 bases and 0 bases respectively, with 15 bases between them. Germline CDR1 SNHLY, CDR2 FYNNEI. This CDR3 contains 15 residues. The CDR3 loop reads CASREERTSTDTQYF. DNA of the CDR3: TGTGCCAGCCGCGAGGAGCGGACTAGCACAGATACGCAGTATTTT.

This chain uses TRBV5-8 with TRBJ2-4; 11 bases agree with TRBD1. The V segment lost 0 bases and the J segment 7 bases; nucleotides outside the gene matches: 3. There are 15 residues in the CDR3. Germline V gives CDR1 SGHTS, CDR2 YDEGEE. The CDR3 bases are TGTGCCAGCAGCTTGGCTGGGGACAGGGGGAACATTCAGTACTTC. As protein: CASSLAGDRGNIQYF.

The genes are TRBV28 and TRBJ2-1; possible D gene TRBD2, 6 bases. Trimming stripped 3 bases from V and 6 bases from J, with 15 bases between. Germline loops: CDR1 MDHEN, CDR2 SYDVKM. The CDR3 runs to 15 residues. The CDR3 nucleotides read TGTGCCAGCAGTTTGTCGGGAGCGTACGGCAATGAGCAGTTCTTC. This gives the protein CASSLSGAYGNEQFF. The full variable domain, with the rest looked up from reference TRBV28 and TRBJ2-1, is DVKVTQSSRYLVKRTGEKVFLECVQDMDHENMFWYRQDPGLGLRLIYFSYDVKMKEKGDIPEGYSVSREKKERFSLILESASTNQTSMYLCASSLSGAYGNEQFFGPGTRLTVL.

J is TRBJ2-7 and V is TRBV28, with D possibly being TRBD2 (5 bases). Germline V gene lookup returns CDR1 MDHEN and CDR2 SYDVKM. Trimming cost V 6 bases and J 4 bases, with 16 bases left between them. The CDR3 has 14 amino acids. CDR3 bases: TGTGCCAGCAGCACCCTAGGACTCACATACGAGCAGTACTTC. Its protein product is CASSTLGLTYEQYF.

The rearrangement joins TRBV6-5 to TRBJ1-1; D is perhaps TRBD1 (6 bases). V was shortened by 2 bases and J by 5 bases, with 6 bases between the two germline ends. Germline CDR1 reads MNHEY; CDR2 reads SVGAGI. This CDR3 is built from 12 residues. The CDR3 protein is CASSYDRTEAFF. In DNA form, the CDR3 reads TGTGCCAGCAGTTACGACAGGACTGAAGCTTTCTTT.

The genes are TRBV2 and TRBJ1-4, with 8 bases matching TRBD1. This CDR3 region has 13 residues. The junction had 6 bases not matched to a gene; V was cut back by 10 bases and J by 5 bases. Germline lookup yields CDR1 SNHLY and CDR2 FYNNEI. The CDR3, as DNA: TGTGCCACGACAGGGGTTGAAAATGAAAAACTGTTTTTT. Translating it yields CATTGVENEKLFF. The full variable domain, rest sourced from reference TRBV2 and TRBJ1-4, is EPEVTQTPSHQVTQMGQEVILRCVPISNHLYFYWYRQILGQKVEFLVSFYNNEISEKSEIFDDQFSVERPDGSNFTLKIRSTKLEDSAMYFCATTGVENEKLFFGSGTQLSVL.